This T cell receptor (beta chain) was identified during a study of beta chain features in type 1 diabetes. Study observations and caveats: Shorter TCRB CDR3s, moderately but significantly so, marked every one of the four CD4+ subsets in Type 1 diabetes patients. Possibly, sequencing cDNA over-represented cells that had high TCR expression levels. Small HLA sub-analyses could not settle whether HLA shapes TCRB rearrangement. Patients' naive, central memory and Treg TCRB repertoires seemed closer to one another than those of healthy donors.

This clone was picked up a small number of times. Its antigen is unknown. The CDR3 sequence is 17 residues long. From germline, CDR1 is SGHRS and CDR2 YFSETQ. V was pared by 4 bases and J by 0 bases, with 6 bases of the junction left unmatched. Every isolated RNA sample was fully reverse transcribed, so sequencing captured expressed TCRB transcripts. Sequencing was performed with immunoSEQ multiplex PCR; in TCRdb, only in-frame clones are kept and a portion is missing. The table lists roughly 130,000 clones, nearly 9.5% of them singletons, with 0.68% in the top ten. The sample was central memory CD4+ T cells from blood. This TCR derives from a young man in good health. V and J are TRBV5-1 and TRBJ2-3, with TRBD2 matching 12 bases. Here the CDR3 reads CASSLGLAGSSTDTQYF. The CDR3 nucleotides are TGCGCCAGCAGCCTCGGACTAGCGGGGTCTAGCACAGATACGCAGTATTTT.